The 24 T cell receptor beta chains reported below all come from one sample, sequenced in a study of T cell responses to AZD1222 COVID-19 vaccine. Assay used: immunoSEQ multiplex PCR; TCRdb lists only in-frame clones, some missing. The sample carries approximately 130,000 clones, about 89% recorded once. The sample was peripheral blood, taken 28 days after the second AZD1222 dose. Receptors were obtained from an adult who received the AZD1222 COVID-19 vaccine.

This sequence joins TRBV5-4 and TRBJ2-7, with D unclear. The V end was cut by 0 bases, the J end by 0 bases, with 10 bases between. The germline gives CDR1 SGHNT, CDR2 YYREEE (reference sequence). CDR3 size: 15 residues. In DNA, the CDR3 is TGTGCCAGCAGCTTGGGAGGAGTGAACTCCTACGAGCAGTACTTC. Translated, it gives CASSLGGVNSYEQYF.

This chain uses TRBV20-1 with TRBJ1-2; 8 bases fit TRBD1. The CDR3 contains 11 residues. Germline trimming cut 5 bases from V and 7 bases from J; bases unmatched to any gene: 3. Germline V CDR1 and CDR2: DFQATT, SNEGSKA (reference sequence). The CDR3 sequence: CSAEDRGGYTF. The CDR3 DNA sequence: TGCAGTGCTGAAGACAGGGGTGGCTACACCTTC.

V is TRBV5-5 and J is TRBJ1-2; no reliable D call. Germline V gives CDR1 SGHKS, CDR2 YYEKEE (reference sequence). V lost 0 bases, J lost 4 bases, and 7 bases lay in between. The CDR3 is 13 amino acids. The CDR3 here is CASSLASVYGYTF. CDR3 sequence (DNA): TGTGCCAGCAGCTTGGCGTCTGTCTATGGCTACACCTTC.

This chain links TRBV6-2 or TRBV6-3 with TRBJ1-5, with 11 bases matching TRBD1. The CDR3 loop spans 15 amino acids. The germline gives CDR1 MNHEY, CDR2 SVGEGT. The V gene end was trimmed by 7 bases and the J gene end by 6 bases; junction bases not matched to a gene: 8. The CDR3: CASNPGTGGGQPQHF. The CDR3, as DNA: TGTGCCAGCAACCCCGGGACAGGGGGTGGTCAGCCCCAGCATTTT.

This sequence joins TRBV21-1 and TRBJ1-6; TRBD1, the table's D call, lacks a check against the DNA. TRBV21-1 has pseudogene status. CDR3 size: 20 residues. DNA for the CDR3: TGTGCCAGCAGCAAAGACGGTACCAGACGCAGGACAGGGGGCTATTCACCCCTCCACTTT. It yields the protein CASSKDGTRRRTGGYSPLHF.

The J gene is TRBJ2-4, the V gene TRBV19; the D is unclear. Germline CDR1 reads LNHDA; CDR2 reads SQIVND (reference sequence). CDR3 length: 15 amino acids. Trimming removed 2 bases from V and 2 bases from J, with 10 bases in between. This CDR3 is CASSIHSTTKNIQYF. CDR3 nucleotides: TGTGCCAGTAGTATACACAGCACTACCAAAAACATTCAGTACTTC.

This chain joins TRBV4-3 and TRBJ1-2, with TRBD1 matching 7 bases. This CDR3 is 17 amino acids long. Germline trimming cut 0 bases from V and 4 bases from J; bases unmatched to any gene: 11. Looked up from germline, CDR1 is LGHNA and CDR2 is YSLEER. CDR3 bases: TGCGCCAGCAGCCAAGATAGGGCAGGGGGAACAGGCTATGGCTACACCTTC. Translation gives CASSQDRAGGTGYGYTF.

V gene TRBV7-3 combines with J gene TRBJ2-3; TRBD1 aligns across 9 bases. Losses at the gene ends were 2 bases for V and 3 bases for J; bases not matched to a gene: 3. Germline V CDR1 and CDR2: SGHTA, FQGTGA. The CDR3 length is 15 residues. The CDR3 loop is CASSLVGQGTDTQYF. The CDR3 DNA reads as TGTGCCAGCAGCTTAGTGGGACAGGGAACAGATACGCAGTATTTT.

The V gene is TRBV10-3, the J gene TRBJ1-4; 7 bases map to TRBD1. CDR3 length equals 18 residues. V trimming: 3 bases; J trimming: 4 bases; junction bases outside the gene matches: 14. Germline-derived CDR1 and CDR2 are ENHRY and SYGVKD. The CDR3 coding sequence is TGTGCCATCAGTGAAATTTTGATTCAGGGGGGTGTTAATGAAAAACTGTTTTTT. Its protein product is CAISEILIQGGVNEKLFF.

The rearrangement links TRBV4-3 to TRBJ1-2, with D possibly matching TRBD1 (6 bases). The germline V and J ends were trimmed by 0 bases and 3 bases, with 11 bases remaining between them. There are 15 residues in the CDR3. Germline V lookup: CDR1 LGHNA, CDR2 YSLEER. The CDR3 loop reads CASSQDPGADYGYTF. The CDR3 DNA is TGCGCCAGCAGCCAAGATCCGGGGGCTGACTATGGCTACACCTTC.

The genes are TRBV7-2 and TRBJ1-3, with D perhaps TRBD1 (5 bases). Germline CDR1 and CDR2: SGHTA and FQGNSA. V was clipped by 3 bases and J by 4 bases, with 10 bases between them. This CDR3 is built from 14 residues. CDR3 in amino acids: CASSFWGLGNTIYF. As DNA, the CDR3 is TGTGCCAGCAGCTTTTGGGGACTAGGAAACACCATATATTTT.

This clone showed up just a few times. J is TRBJ1-4 and V is TRBV7-9; no firm D call. CDR1 SEHNR and CDR2 FQNEAQ come from the germline V gene (reference sequence). The CDR3 spans 14 residues. The V end lost 0 bases, the J end lost 2 bases, and 4 bases lay between the germline ends. The CDR3 spells CASSLAGTNEKLFF. In DNA form, the CDR3 reads TGTGCCAGCAGCTTAGCAGGGACTAATGAAAAACTGTTTTTT.

The chain recombines TRBV9 with TRBJ2-3; TRBD2 matches 9 bases. J lost 4 bases, V lost 4 bases, and 10 bases had no gene match. The CDR3 is 16 residues long. The V gene's germline CDR1 is SGDLS and CDR2 YYNGEE. CDR3 in amino acids: CASSKTRGGAADTQYF. The CDR3 nucleotides are TGTGCCAGCAGCAAAACCCGCGGGGGGGCGGCAGATACGCAGTATTTT.

This chain joins TRBV9 and TRBJ1-1, with unresolved D. With 3 bases removed from V and 5 bases from J, the gap between germline ends came to 26 bases. Germline V gene sequence: CDR1 SGDLS, CDR2 YYNGEE. The CDR3 totals 18 residues. The CDR3 reads CASSAGRSIRGRETEAFF. In nucleotides, the CDR3 is TGTGCCAGCAGCGCCGGGAGGAGTATTCGAGGTCGGGAAACTGAAGCTTTCTTT.

The chain employs TRBV5-1 and TRBJ1-1, with 7 bases fitting TRBD1. V was clipped by 4 bases and J by 4 bases; unmatched bases: 7. Germline values: CDR1 SGHRS, CDR2 YFSETQ. The CDR3 is 14 residues long. CDR3 nucleotides: TGCGCCAGCAGCAGGACAGGTGCGGGCACTGAAGCTTTCTTT. This encodes CASSRTGAGTEAFF. The whole variable domain, filled in from reference TRBV5-1 and TRBJ1-1, reads KAGVTQTPRYLIKTRGQQVTLSCSPISGHRSVSWYQQTPGQGLQFLFEYFSETQRNKGNFPGRFSGRQFSNSRSEMNVSTLELGDSALYLCASSRTGAGTEAFFGQGTRLTVV.

V and J are TRBV29-1 and TRBJ1-2; 9 bases align to TRBD1. CDR1 SQVTM and CDR2 ANQGSEA come from the germline V gene. CDR3 length equals 14 residues. V trimming: 3 bases; J trimming: 6 bases; junction bases outside the gene matches: 8. DNA of the CDR3: TGCAGCGTTGACCACCGGGACAGGGCTAATGGCTACACCTTC. It yields the protein CSVDHRDRANGYTF. The whole variable domain, remainder taken from reference TRBV29-1 and TRBJ1-2, is SAVISQKPSRDICQRGTSLTIQCQVDSQVTMMFWYRQQPGQSLTLIATANQGSEATYESGFVIDKFPISRPNLTFSTLTVSNMSPEDSSIYLCSVDHRDRANGYTFGSGTRLTVV.

This chain connects TRBV6-6 to TRBJ2-2; possible D gene TRBD2, 6 bases. V lost 2 bases and J 7 bases, leaving 14 bases between the germline ends. The CDR3 contains 15 residues. Germline V lookup: CDR1 MNHNY, CDR2 SVGAGI (reference sequence). Here the CDR3 DNA reads TGTGCCAGCAGTTACCCGGGAGAAATCGGCGGGGAGCTGTTTTTT. Protein sequence: CASSYPGEIGGELFF.

The J gene is TRBJ1-1, the V gene TRBV12-5, with 10 bases fitting TRBD1. CDR3 length: 15 residues. CDR1 and CDR2 from the germline V gene are LGHNT and FRNRAP. The V gene end was trimmed by 5 bases and the J gene end by 0 bases; junction bases not matched to a gene: 3. CDR3 DNA: TGTGCTAGTGGTGGGACAGGGGAGGTGAACACTGAAGCTTTCTTT. Its protein product is CASGGTGEVNTEAFF.

The chain uses TRBV7-9 and TRBJ2-1; tentative D call: TRBD2 (5 bases). The CDR3 totals 13 residues. CDR1 and CDR2 from the germline V gene are SEHNR and FQNEAQ (reference sequence). Trimming stripped 2 bases from V and 5 bases from J, with 7 bases between. Here the CDR3 reads CASSLSGNNEQFF. The CDR3 coding sequence is TGTGCCAGCAGCTTATCGGGGAACAATGAGCAGTTCTTC.

The chain uses TRBV4-1 and TRBJ1-5; tentatively, D is TRBD1 (5 bases). The V end lost 1 base, the J end lost 3 bases, and 13 bases lay between the germline ends. Germline V gene lookup returns CDR1 MGHRA and CDR2 YSYEKL. The CDR3 runs 16 residues. The CDR3 nucleotides read TGCGCCAGCAGCCAAGCGGGTGACAGCTCCAATCAGCCCCAGCATTTT. Its protein product is CASSQAGDSSNQPQHF.

The rearrangement links TRBV19 to TRBJ2-1; D perhaps matches TRBD2 (6 bases). The CDR3 runs 14 residues. Germline V gene data show CDR1 as LNHDA and CDR2 as SQIVND (reference sequence). V was trimmed by 5 bases and J by 6 bases, leaving 14 bases between them. CDR3 residues: CASSVGTQFNEQFF. CDR3 nucleotide sequence: TGTGCCAGTAGTGTTGGGACTCAATTCAATGAGCAGTTCTTC.

CDR3 sequence (DNA): TGCGCCAGCAGCCAAGCTACCAGGGTTTGGGACTATGGCTACACCTTC. It yields the protein CASSQATRVWDYGYTF. The chain links TRBV4-3 to TRBJ1-2; a weak D match, TRBD1 (5 bases). V lost 1 base and J 3 bases, leaving 15 bases between the germline ends. Germline CDR1 is LGHNA and CDR2 is YSLEER. CDR3 length: 16 amino acids.

V gene TRBV4-1 combines with J gene TRBJ1-5, with 7 positions matching TRBD1. The CDR3 consists of 13 residues. From germline, CDR1 is MGHRA and CDR2 YSYEKL. The junction had 0 bases not matched to a gene; V was cut back by 1 base and J by 6 bases. The CDR3 DNA is TGCGCCAGCAGCCAAGGGACAGGTCAGCCCCAGCATTTT. Protein: CASSQGTGQPQHF.

V gene TRBV5-4 combines with J gene TRBJ1-1, with TRBD1 identical over 8 bases. CDR1 SGHNT and CDR2 YYREEE come from the germline V gene (reference sequence). This CDR3 is built from 13 residues. V was pared by 7 bases and J by 5 bases, with 7 bases of the junction left unmatched. CDR3 residues: CASGNRGNTEAFF. The DNA of the CDR3 is TGTGCCAGCGGTAACAGGGGGAATACTGAAGCTTTCTTT.